This T cell receptor beta chain was recorded in a study of post-analysis software for immune sequencing data. The overall study: Included among the disease courses, which were recorded for the cohort, were relapsing-remitting, secondary progressive and progressive-relapsing multiple sclerosis.

Details on this clonotype: The antigen is undetermined.

Carried by the TCR beta cDNA libraries were unique molecular identifiers. Input amounts of 1 to 10 million T cells were used. These gave 500,000 or so cDNA molecules, so each molecule approximated one T cell. In TCRdb, the PCR reads were re-called with MiXCR into one record per CDR3 protein. Here the sample spans some 890,000 distinct CDR3 sequences, about 50% being singletons. The ends were cut back, 2 bases at V and 2 bases at J, with 12 bases in the middle. This CDR3 has 15 amino acids. General study points: Higher frequency in patients than in controls was seen for roughly five TRBV segments, with TRBV5-6, TRBV5-1 and TRBV20-1 among them. F measure grouped same-batch samples tightly together.

The receptor was derived from a girl aged 5-17 years with multiple sclerosis. Sequencing was performed on blood. V is TRBV12-3 or TRBV12-4 and J is TRBJ2-5, with a weak D call TRBD2 (5 bases). CDR3 in amino acids: CASSLSASSQETQYF. Here the CDR3 DNA reads TGTGCCAGCAGTTTATCTGCTAGCTCTCAAGAGACCCAGTACTTC.